One and the same sample provided the 19 T cell receptor beta chains below, sequenced in a study of shared clonotypes between healthy human individuals. TCRdb keeps only in-frame clones here, not all; method: immunoSEQ multiplex PCR. The data hold about 680,000 clones, with 73% observed a single time. Sequenced material: memory CD4+ T cells sorted from blood. As to subset: CD45RA-negative fraction. The receptors were sampled from a young woman in good health.

The chain links TRBV29-1 to TRBJ2-1; weak D call: TRBD1 (6 bases). Germline assignment: CDR1 SQVTM and CDR2 ANQGSEA. Trimming cost V 6 bases and J 2 bases, with 11 bases left between them. The CDR3 consists of 13 residues. The CDR3, as DNA: TGCAGCGTGAAGGGGACAACCTACAATGAGCAGTTCTTC. Its protein is CSVKGTTYNEQFF.

The genes are TRBV28 and TRBJ2-7, with 8 bases lining up with TRBD1. Germline V gene data show CDR1 as MDHEN and CDR2 as SYDVKM. CDR3 length equals 14 residues. V lost 6 bases, J lost 5 bases, and 9 bases stayed unmatched. The CDR3 loop reads CASRNPGQDDEQYF. CDR3 nucleotide sequence: TGTGCCAGCAGAAATCCGGGACAGGACGACGAGCAGTACTTC. Full variable domain (rest looked up from reference TRBV28 and TRBJ2-7): DVKVTQSSRYLVKRTGEKVFLECVQDMDHENMFWYRQDPGLGLRLIYFSYDVKMKEKGDIPEGYSVSREKKERFSLILESASTNQTSMYLCASRNPGQDDEQYFGPGTRLTVT.

As regards this clone: A much larger clonotype is one base distant, so this may be a read error. Other DNA sequences of this sample code for an identical CDR3. The chain is built from TRBV6-1 and TRBJ2-7; 7 bases agree with TRBD1. V was pared by 6 bases and J by 3 bases, with 2 bases of the junction left unmatched. This CDR3 contains 12 residues. The germline V gene encodes CDR1 MNHNS and CDR2 SASEGT. The CDR3 coding sequence is TGTGCCAGCAGCCGACAGGGCTACGAGCAGTACTTC. This gives the protein CASSRQGYEQYF.

The V call is TRBV5-1, the J call TRBJ2-1; 15 nucleotides agree with TRBD2. The V gene end was trimmed by 2 bases and the J gene end by 7 bases; junction bases not matched to a gene: 4. The germline CDR1 and CDR2 sequences are SGHRS and YFSETQ. CDR3 length: 16 residues. The CDR3 here is CASSFGGTSGRNEQFF. CDR3 DNA: TGCGCCAGCAGCTTTGGGGGGACTAGCGGGAGGAATGAGCAGTTCTTC.

V and J are TRBV2 and TRBJ1-4; the match to TRBD1 covers 7 bases. Germline trimming cut 5 bases from V and 4 bases from J; bases unmatched to any gene: 13. CDR1 and CDR2 from the germline V gene are SNHLY and FYNNEI. CDR3 length: 17 residues. The CDR3 nucleotides are TGTGCCAGCAGTCAATTTTGGACAGGTCTGAATAATGAAAAACTGTTTTTT. Amino acid sequence: CASSQFWTGLNNEKLFF.

The chain uses TRBV11-1 and TRBJ2-1; no definite D call. V shed 5 bases and J shed 5 bases, with 7 bases lying between them. The germline CDR1 and CDR2 sequences are SGHAT and FQDESV (reference sequence). The CDR3 is 12 amino acids. The CDR3 region has the DNA TGTGCCAGCAGCCCCCAGAACAATGAGCAGTTCTTC. This encodes CASSPQNNEQFF.

This chain connects TRBV28 to TRBJ2-7; D gene uncertain. The CDR3 contains 12 residues. The germline V gene encodes CDR1 MDHEN and CDR2 SYDVKM. The V end lost 4 bases, the J end lost 7 bases, and 11 bases lay between the germline ends. DNA of the CDR3: TGTGCCAGCAGTTCCGCCCGTCGAGAGCAGTACTTC. The encoded protein is CASSSARREQYF.

CDR3 sequence: CASSLSARNTEAFF. In DNA form, the CDR3 reads TGTGCCAGCAGCTTATCGGCCAGGAACACTGAAGCTTTCTTT. This chain uses TRBV7-2 with TRBJ1-1, with D hard to call. CDR1 is SGHTA, CDR2 FQGNSA, per germline. Trimming took off 2 bases at V and 1 base at J, with 8 bases between the two ends. The CDR3 is 14 amino acids.

This chain uses TRBV7-6 with TRBJ2-7, with D unclear. The V and J ends lost 4 bases and 6 bases respectively, with 10 bases between them. In germline, CDR1 is SGHVS, CDR2 FNYEAQ. The CDR3 has 12 residues. CDR3 residues: CASSSPVGEQYF. The CDR3 coding sequence is TGTGCCAGCAGCTCACCGGTGGGCGAGCAGTACTTC. The whole variable domain, filled in from reference TRBV7-6 and TRBJ2-7, reads GAGVSQSPRYKVTKRGQDVALRCDPISGHVSLYWYRQALGQGPEFLTYFNYEAQQDKSGLPNDRFSAERPEGSISTLTIQRTEQRDSAMYRCASSSPVGEQYFGPGTRLTVT.

CDR3 nucleotides: TGTGCCAGCAGTTCGACTAGCGGGATTCGATATACGCAGTATTTT. Amino acids: CASSSTSGIRYTQYF. The chain carries TRBV6-6 and TRBJ2-3; 11 nucleotides match TRBD2. The V gene's germline CDR1 is MNHNY and CDR2 SVGAGI (reference sequence). The V gene end was trimmed by 4 bases and the J gene end by 7 bases; junction bases not matched to a gene: 7. The CDR3 is made up of 15 amino acids.

The table lists this clone with a count of one. The chain links TRBV6-5 to TRBJ2-2; either TRBD1 or TRBD2 may fit D (5 bases each). The CDR3 sequence is 14 residues long. V lost 6 bases to trimming and J lost 4 bases, with 12 bases between them. Germline V CDR1 and CDR2: MNHEY, SVGAGI. The CDR3 DNA reads as TGTGCCAGCAGCATGGGACCACTCACCGGGGAGCTGTTTTTT. Its translation: CASSMGPLTGELFF.

This sequence joins TRBV19 and TRBJ1-1; D is undetermined. This CDR3 has 13 residues. Trimming cost V 7 bases and J 3 bases, with 12 bases left between them. Germline V CDR1 and CDR2: LNHDA, SQIVND (reference sequence). The CDR3 reads CASTKTIYTEAFF. In nucleotides, the CDR3 is TGTGCCAGTACCAAGACAATATACACTGAAGCTTTCTTT. Full variable domain (missing parts from reference TRBV19 and TRBJ1-1): DGGITQSPKYLFRKEGQNVTLSCEQNLNHDAMYWYRQDPGQGLRLIYYSQIVNDFQKGDIAEGYSVSREKKESFPLTVTSAQKNPTAFYLCASTKTIYTEAFFGQGTRLTVV.

The V and J genes are TRBV9 and TRBJ2-1; D possibly corresponds to TRBD2 (5 bases). This CDR3 is built from 13 residues. Germline V lookup: CDR1 SGDLS, CDR2 YYNGEE. The germline V and J ends were trimmed by 4 bases and 8 bases, with 13 bases remaining between them. CDR3 residues: CASSHPKLDEQFF. The DNA of the CDR3 is TGTGCCAGCAGCCATCCAAAACTAGATGAGCAGTTCTTC.

V usage is TRBV4-1 and J usage is TRBJ1-4, with D uncertain. Trimming pared 3 bases from V and 5 bases from J, leaving 16 bases between. This CDR3 has 16 amino acids. Germline CDR1 is MGHRA and CDR2 is YSYEKL. Here the CDR3 DNA reads TGCGCCAGCAGCCAGGACCAGGACGGCCCGAATGAAAAACTGTTTTTT. Translating it yields CASSQDQDGPNEKLFF.

This chain uses TRBV19 with TRBJ2-7, with TRBD2 matching 7 bases. Trimming removed 10 bases from V and 3 bases from J; junction bases left unmatched: 6. This CDR3 contains 12 residues. CDR1 is LNHDA and CDR2 is SQIVND in the germline V gene (reference sequence). CDR3 in amino acids: CATRDYSYEQYF. CDR3 DNA sequence: TGTGCCACCCGGGACTACAGCTACGAGCAGTACTTC.

This sequence joins TRBV6-1 and TRBJ1-3; 7 bases are shared with TRBD1. The CDR3 length is 13 residues. With V trimmed by 7 bases and J by 6 bases, 6 bases remained unmatched. Germline CDR1 and CDR2: MNHNS and SASEGT. CDR3: CASTGTVENTIYF. The CDR3 nucleotides are TGTGCCAGCACGGGGACAGTGGAAAACACCATATATTTT.

This chain connects TRBV6-1 to TRBJ2-7; 9 nucleotides agree with TRBD1. J was trimmed by 2 bases and V by 8 bases; bases with no gene match: 7. The CDR3 consists of 14 residues. The germline gives CDR1 MNHNS, CDR2 SASEGT. This CDR3 reads CASRVRDRAYEQYF. CDR3 DNA sequence: TGTGCCAGCCGGGTAAGGGACAGGGCCTACGAGCAGTACTTC.

The chain links TRBV19 to TRBJ2-7; the D gene is possibly TRBD1 (5 bases). The V gene's germline CDR1 is LNHDA and CDR2 SQIVND (reference sequence). The CDR3 runs to 14 residues. V gave up 6 bases and J gave up 2 bases, with 14 bases separating them. DNA for the CDR3: TGTGCCAGTAGGACAGTTCACCCGGCCTACGAGCAGTACTTC. Translating gives CASRTVHPAYEQYF.

The V call is TRBV30, the J call TRBJ2-7; TRBD2 matches 9 bases. CDR3 length equals 14 residues. V dropped 4 bases and J dropped 4; count of bases not matched to a gene: 8. The germline V gene has CDR1 GTSNPN and CDR2 SVGIG (reference sequence). Here the CDR3 DNA reads TGTGCCTGGAAAAAGGTAGCGGGAGATTACGAGCAGTACTTC. This codes for CAWKKVAGDYEQYF.